Below are 27 T cell receptor beta chains sequenced from a single sample in a study of neurological immune-mediated disorders. TCRdb analysed the 5' RACE reads with MiXCR anew, one entry per CDR3 protein. The sample includes about 20,000 distinct CDR3 sequences, 2% to 3% of them seen just once. Sequencing was performed on PBMCs. Every receptor here comes from a woman aged 18 to 35 with multiple sclerosis.

This clonotype rates as medium-sized (0.01 to 0.1%). The chain uses TRBV5-1 and TRBJ2-1; TRBD1 might be the D (6 bases). Deletions cut 2 bases from V and 0 bases from J, with 6 bases between. The CDR3 covers 14 residues. Germline V gene lookup returns CDR1 SGHRS and CDR2 YFSETQ. The CDR3 DNA reads TGCGCCAGCAGCTTAGGGGGCTCCTACAATGAGCAGTTCTTC. Translated: CASSLGGSYNEQFF.

The chain couples TRBV7-2 to TRBJ2-1, with 14 bases fitting TRBD2. V lost 6 bases and J lost 5; bases outside the gene matches: 3. The CDR3 consists of 15 residues. From germline, CDR1 is SGHTA and CDR2 FQGNSA. CDR3 in DNA: TGTGCCAGCAGTTTGGGACTAGCGGGGGACAATGAGCAGTTCTTC. Amino acids: CASSLGLAGDNEQFF.

In its sample, this clonotype was seen many times. The genes are TRBV5-6 and TRBJ1-1; 8 bases agree with TRBD1. CDR3 length: 15 amino acids. V shed 6 bases, J shed 2 bases, and the junction held 9 bases outside the gene matches. CDR1 and CDR2 from the germline V gene are SGHDT and YYEEEE. The CDR3 DNA sequence: TGTGCCAGCACCGACAGGGGAGGAGGTAACACTGAAGCTTTCTTT. Protein sequence: CASTDRGGGNTEAFF.

This clonotype was seen a few times. The chain carries TRBV3-1 and TRBJ2-1; tentative D call: TRBD2 (5 bases). There are 13 residues in the CDR3. Germline CDR1 is LGHDT and CDR2 is YNNKEL (reference sequence). The V end lost 0 bases, the J end lost 11 bases, and 11 bases lay between the germline ends. DNA of the CDR3: TGTGCCAGCAGCCAAGACCCCGACTACCAGCAGTTCTTC. This sequence encodes CASSQDPDYQQFF.

For this clonotype: The missing conserved phenylalanine or tryptophan at the end of this CDR3 makes a read error likely. The chain links TRBV15 to TRBJ1-1, with D perhaps matching TRBD1 (6 bases). V was clipped by 6 bases and J by 7 bases, with 12 bases between them. CDR1 LNHNV and CDR2 YYDKDF come from the germline V gene (reference sequence). There are 12 residues in the CDR3. CDR3 protein: CATSRDTHEAFN. CDR3 nucleotide sequence: TGTGCCACCAGTCGGGACACTCATGAAGCTTTCAAT.

This clonotype was found many times. This chain links TRBV20-1 with TRBJ1-1; 12 nucleotides line up with TRBD1. Trimming cost V 4 bases and J 5 bases; bases outside gene matches: 5. The CDR3 covers 14 residues. Per germline, CDR1 DFQATT and CDR2 SNEGSKA (reference sequence). CDR3 sequence reads: CSAKPGQGATEAFF. For the CDR3, the DNA is TGCAGTGCTAAGCCGGGACAGGGGGCTACTGAAGCTTTCTTT.

This clonotype has ten or more counts. This chain connects TRBV14 to TRBJ2-5, with no clear D. Germline V gives CDR1 SGHDN, CDR2 FVKESK. Trimming stripped 4 bases from V and 5 bases from J, with 11 bases between. The CDR3 loop spans 13 amino acids. CDR3 nucleotide sequence: TGTGCCAGCAGCCCCGGTCTCGGGGAGACCCAGTACTTC. It specifies CASSPGLGETQYF.

There are many counts of this clonotype. The rearrangement joins TRBV12-3 or TRBV12-4 to TRBJ1-2; TRBD1 matches at 7 bases. V shed 8 bases, J shed 11 bases, and the junction held 11 bases outside the gene matches. The CDR3 is 12 amino acids. CDR3 region: CASQRQGLEYTF. Here the CDR3 DNA reads TGTGCCAGCCAGCGACAGGGCCTGGAGTACACCTTC.

This clonotype has ten or more counts. The rearrangement uses TRBV24-1 and TRBJ2-2; unclear D gene. Germline loops: CDR1 KGHDR, CDR2 SFDVKD. The CDR3 is 17 amino acids. The germline V and J ends were trimmed by 3 bases and 0 bases, with 13 bases remaining between them. The CDR3 protein is CATSDGGRLSNTGELFF. The CDR3 bases are TGTGCCACCAGTGATGGTGGACGGCTGTCGAACACCGGGGAGCTGTTTTTT.

This clonotype was counted ten times or more. The rearrangement links TRBV12-3 or TRBV12-4 to TRBJ1-5; no firm D call. The CDR3 covers 13 residues. The ends were cut back, 2 bases at V and 7 bases at J, with 9 bases in the middle. DNA of the CDR3: TGTGCCAGCAGTTTAAAGATGAGGCAGCCCCAGCATTTT. The encoded protein is CASSLKMRQPQHF.

This chain connects TRBV3-1 to TRBJ2-7, with 9 bases that match TRBD1. Unmatched junction bases numbered 4, after V lost 1 base and J lost 3 bases. There are 15 residues in the CDR3. Germline V gives CDR1 LGHDT, CDR2 YNNKEL (reference sequence). CDR3 bases: TGTGCCAGCAGCCAAGGACCGGGACAGGGCTACGAGCAGTACTTC. Translating gives CASSQGPGQGYEQYF.

This clonotype was counted at least ten times. The chain employs TRBV11-2 and TRBJ2-3; TRBD1 might be the D (6 bases). Trimming pared 5 bases from V and 4 bases from J, leaving 16 bases between. The V gene's germline CDR1 is SGHAT and CDR2 FQNNGV. The CDR3 runs 15 residues. The CDR3 DNA sequence: TGTGCCAGCAGCCGTACAGGGTCGAGGGCAGATACGCAGTATTTT. Translation gives CASSRTGSRADTQYF.

This clonotype was counted between two and nine times. This rearrangement joins TRBV20-1 to TRBJ1-5; maybe TRBD1 (5 bases). V was pared by 1 base and J by 7 bases, with 14 bases between. This CDR3 has 14 residues. Germline lookup yields CDR1 DFQATT and CDR2 SNEGSKA (reference sequence). In DNA form, the CDR3 reads TGCAGTGCTAGAGGCCCCCGGGGGTACCAGCCCCAGCATTTT. Translated, it gives CSARGPRGYQPQHF.

This clonotype appeared many times. The chain joins TRBV5-1 to TRBJ1-4, with D tentatively TRBD1 (5 bases). The V gene's germline CDR1 is SGHRS and CDR2 YFSETQ. V shed 3 bases and J shed 7 bases, with 16 bases lying between them. The CDR3 loop spans 15 amino acids. Here the CDR3 DNA reads TGCGCCAGCAGCTCTCTCGGGACTTTTGGTGAAAAACTGTTTTTT. Protein product: CASSSLGTFGEKLFF.

This clonotype showed up many times. The rearrangement joins TRBV29-1 to TRBJ2-1; D unclear. The CDR3 spans 15 residues. From germline, CDR1 is SQVTM and CDR2 ANQGSEA. V was cut by 3 bases and J by 0 bases, with 12 bases left in between. Written as DNA, the CDR3 is TGCAGCGTTGATGGCCAGCCCTTCTCCTACAATGAGCAGTTCTTC. Its translation: CSVDGQPFSYNEQFF.

This clonotype is judged medium-sized. The chain recombines TRBV29-1 with TRBJ1-2; weak D call: TRBD1 (5 bases). CDR3 size: 13 residues. Germline V gene data show CDR1 as SQVTM and CDR2 as ANQGSEA. Trimming removed 1 base at V and 4 bases at J, with 10 bases between. The CDR3 region is CSVEGGWGYGYTF. DNA for the CDR3: TGCAGCGTTGAAGGGGGCTGGGGCTATGGCTACACCTTC. Based on the CDR3 plus reference TRBV29-1 and TRBJ1-2, the full variable domain is SAVISQKPSRDICQRGTSLTIQCQVDSQVTMMFWYRQQPGQSLTLIATANQGSEATYESGFVIDKFPISRPNLTFSTLTVSNMSPEDSSIYLCSVEGGWGYGYTFGSGTRLTVV.

This clonotype was seen at least ten times. The chain has TRBV24-1 and TRBJ2-3; D not certain. CDR1 and CDR2 (germline): KGHDR, SFDVKD. V gave up 5 bases and J gave up 0 bases, with 5 bases separating them. CDR3 length: 13 residues. CDR3 region: CATSVGSTDTQYF. In DNA, the CDR3 is TGTGCCACCAGTGTCGGGAGCACAGATACGCAGTATTTT.

This clonotype was detected ten times or more. As DNA, the CDR3 is TGTGCCAGCAGCCAAGAGAAGGGCAGGGCTACCTACGAGCAGTACGTC. Amino acid sequence: CASSQEKGRATYEQYV. V gene TRBV3-1 combines with J gene TRBJ2-7, with D possibly TRBD1 on 5 matching bases. This CDR3 comprises 16 residues. Trimming removed 0 bases at V and 2 bases at J, with 14 bases between. CDR1 and CDR2 (germline): LGHDT, YNNKEL (reference sequence).

This clonotype has at least ten counts. The chain couples TRBV28 to TRBJ2-7; D gene uncertain. The CDR3 length is 18 residues. CDR1 is MDHEN, CDR2 SYDVKM, per germline. V dropped 1 base and J dropped 3 bases, with 22 bases sitting between them. As DNA, the CDR3 is TGTGCCAGCAGTTTATTAGGCTTGAGTGCCGTGGACGTCTACGAGCAGTACTTC. Its translation: CASSLLGLSAVDVYEQYF.

This clonotype counts as medium-sized. The chain joins TRBV3-1 to TRBJ2-1; D may be TRBD2 (5 bases). Germline V CDR1 and CDR2: LGHDT, YNNKEL (reference sequence). The CDR3 consists of 16 residues. Trimming removed 2 bases at V and 7 bases at J, with 18 bases between. CDR3 DNA sequence: TGTGCCAGCAGCCAACATGCAGCGGAAGGGTTGAATGAGCAGTTCTTC. Amino acids: CASSQHAAEGLNEQFF.

The sample holds many counts of this clonotype. This chain uses TRBV12-3 or TRBV12-4 with TRBJ2-3, with TRBD2 identical over 13 bases. This CDR3 region has 17 residues. V dropped 6 bases and J dropped 0; count of bases not matched to a gene: 6. CDR3 DNA: TGTGCCAGCAGCTACGGGACTAGCGGGGCTAGCACAGATACGCAGTATTTT. Translating it yields CASSYGTSGASTDTQYF.

This clonotype turned up a few times. Being one base from a much bigger clone, this may be a read error. The rearrangement uses TRBV28 and TRBJ2-1; D unresolved. The CDR3 is made up of 14 amino acids. The V end lost 6 bases, the J end lost 7 bases, and 16 bases lay between the germline ends. Looked up from germline, CDR1 is MDHEN and CDR2 is SYDVKM. The CDR3 region is CASSPIKRQNEQFF. The CDR3 bases are TGTGCCAGCAGCCCGATTAAAAGGCAGAATGAGCAGTTCTTC. Drawing the rest from reference TRBV28 and TRBJ2-1, the complete variable domain is DVKVTQSSRYLVKRTGEKVFLECVQDMDHENMFWYRQDPGLGLRLIYFSYDVKMKEKGDIPEGYSVSREKKERFSLILESASTNQTSMYLCASSPIKRQNEQFFGPGTRLTVL.

This clonotype has ten or more counts. The gene calls are TRBV12-3 or TRBV12-4 and TRBJ2-1; TRBD1 matches at 9 bases. Losses at the gene ends were 6 bases for V and 6 bases for J; bases not matched to a gene: 6. The CDR3 loop spans 14 amino acids. The CDR3 DNA sequence: TGTGCCAGCAGGTTCGGGACAGGGCTCAATGAGCAGTTCTTC. Its protein is CASRFGTGLNEQFF.

This clonotype was found many times. This chain links TRBV6-2 or TRBV6-3 with TRBJ2-5; 10 nucleotides line up with TRBD2. Trimming at V came to 2 bases and at J to 0 bases, leaving 6 bases not matched to a gene. The germline V gene encodes CDR1 MNHEY and CDR2 SVGEGT. The CDR3 spans 17 residues. CDR3 loop: CASSYLLLAGYQETQYF. In nucleotides, the CDR3 is TGTGCCAGCAGTTACCTCTTACTAGCGGGATACCAAGAGACCCAGTACTTC.

This clonotype is medium-sized within its sample. CDR3 in DNA: TGTGCCACCAGTGACCCGGGGGTAATCTCCTACAATGAGCAGTTCTTC. Amino acids: CATSDPGVISYNEQFF. This chain connects TRBV24-1 to TRBJ2-1; perhaps TRBD2 as D (6 bases). The length of the CDR3 is 16 residues. Germline values: CDR1 KGHDR, CDR2 SFDVKD. V was cut by 4 bases and J by 0 bases, with 12 bases left in between.

Ten or more counts support this clonotype. This chain joins TRBV7-2 and TRBJ2-5; no clear D gene. Trimming cost V 5 bases and J 1 base, with 5 bases left between them. In germline, CDR1 is SGHTA, CDR2 FQGNSA. The CDR3 is made up of 12 amino acids. CDR3 protein: CASSPPQETQYF. The CDR3 DNA sequence: TGTGCCAGCAGCCCCCCCCAAGAGACCCAGTACTTC.

This clonotype was detected ten times or more. J is TRBJ1-2 and V is TRBV12-3 or TRBV12-4, with TRBD1 matching 9 bases. After removal of 4 bases from V and 8 bases from J, the junction contained 11 bases not matched to a gene. The CDR3 totals 15 residues. CDR3: CASSWRDRALGGYTF. As DNA, the CDR3 is TGTGCCAGCAGTTGGCGGGACAGGGCCCTAGGGGGCTACACCTTC.